This TCR beta chain was retrieved from a study of OX40 agonist ivuxolimab in advanced cancers. Study overall: The diagnoses of dose-escalation patients were hepatocellular carcinoma, melanoma, renal cell or head and neck cancer.

Generated by immunoSEQ multiplex PCR, the TCRdb table keeps only in-frame clones and is missing some. The sample carries just under 75,000 clones, about 93% recorded once. Between the trimmed V and J ends, which lost 3 bases and 1 base, there was a span of 6 bases. Germline CDR1 is SGHTA and CDR2 is FQGNSA. This CDR3 spans 13 amino acids. The source material was CD4+ or CD8+ T cells sorted from blood, sampled in a trial of the OX40 agonist ivuxolimab. The V gene is TRBV7-2, the J gene TRBJ2-5; D remains unclear. The clonotype was recovered from an adult with an advanced solid tumor such as melanoma, head and neck, liver or kidney cancer. In DNA form, the CDR3 reads TGTGCCAGCAGCTTTTCTAGCCAAGAGACCCAGTACTTC. This gives the protein CASSFSSQETQYF.